Listed here are 32 T cell receptor beta chains from one sample, sequenced in a study of cytomegalovirus exposure and HLA in healthy donors. 13 Jbeta primers and 60 Vbeta primers were used for the PCR. Only in-frame clones appear in the TCRdb table, and some are missing; sequencing was by immunoSEQ multiplex PCR. This sample yields 180,000 or so clones, of which 82% are seen a single time; about 1.5% belongs to the top ten. The sample comprised PBMCs. The receptors were gathered from a man aged 40-49 years in good health and CMV-seronegative.

The V and J genes are TRBV13 and TRBJ2-2; D might be TRBD1 (5 bases). The germline gives CDR1 PRHDT, CDR2 FYEKMQ (reference sequence). The CDR3 has 14 amino acids. The V end lost 2 bases, the J end lost 1 base, and 5 bases lay between the germline ends. CDR3 protein: CASSLRGNTGELFF. DNA for the CDR3: TGTGCCAGCAGCTTAAGGGGGAACACCGGGGAGCTGTTTTTT.

The chain joins TRBV29-1 to TRBJ2-1; possible D gene TRBD2, 6 bases. The V gene's germline CDR1 is SQVTM and CDR2 ANQGSEA. V was clipped by 7 bases and J by 7 bases, with 14 bases between them. This CDR3 is built from 12 residues. CDR3 DNA: TGCAGCGGCGTTCGTGGGGGGAATGAGCAGTTCTTC. Its protein product is CSGVRGGNEQFF.

Note on this clone: The same CDR3 arises from other DNA sequences in this sample as well. The chain has TRBV6-5 and TRBJ2-1, with TRBD2 as a possible D gene (5 bases). The V and J ends lost 0 bases and 6 bases respectively, with 6 bases between them. The CDR3 is 13 amino acids. The germline gives CDR1 MNHEY, CDR2 SVGAGI. The CDR3: CASSYSAGNEQFF. CDR3 DNA: TGTGCCAGCAGTTACTCCGCGGGCAATGAGCAGTTCTTC.

This clone was seen only a few times. The chain carries TRBV4-3 and TRBJ1-1; the D gene is possibly TRBD1 (5 bases). The CDR3 length is 16 residues. V was pared by 3 bases and J by 1 base, with 15 bases between. Germline V lookup: CDR1 LGHNA, CDR2 YSLEER. The CDR3 DNA is TGCGCCAGCAGCCAGAGATTCGGAGGGGAGAACACTGAAGCTTTCTTT. Its translation is CASSQRFGGENTEAFF.

This clone was picked up a small number of times. J is TRBJ2-4 and V is TRBV7-2; TRBD2 aligns across 9 bases. Germline CDR1 SGHTA, CDR2 FQGNSA. V lost 6 bases and J lost 15; bases outside the gene matches: 9. This CDR3 is built from 12 residues. Here the CDR3 reads CASSHSGGPLYF. CDR3 nucleotide sequence: TGTGCCAGCAGTCATAGCGGGGGCCCCCTGTACTTC.

V usage is TRBV27 and J usage is TRBJ1-2; 7 nucleotides line up with TRBD1. J was trimmed by 3 bases and V by 6 bases; bases with no gene match: 16. The CDR3 is 17 residues long. Looked up from germline, CDR1 is MNHEY and CDR2 is SMNVEV (reference sequence). Here the CDR3 DNA reads TGTGCCAGCAGAACCTTCAACAGGGGTCGTGGGGACTATGGCTACACCTTC. This codes for CASRTFNRGRGDYGYTF.

This chain links TRBV19 with TRBJ1-4, with D tentatively TRBD1 (5 bases). CDR3 length equals 13 residues. The germline V gene encodes CDR1 LNHDA and CDR2 SQIVND (reference sequence). V was pared by 5 bases and J by 5 bases, with 9 bases between. The CDR3 DNA reads as TGTGCCAGTAGTGACAGCGTGAATGAAAAACTGTTTTTT. Translated, it gives CASSDSVNEKLFF.

CDR3 coding DNA: TGTGCCAGCAGCCATGAGGCGGGGTTTAATGAAAAACTGTTTTTT. This translates into CASSHEAGFNEKLFF. V usage is TRBV7-2 and J usage is TRBJ1-4; D remains unclear. V dropped 5 bases and J dropped 4 bases, with 14 bases sitting between them. The germline V gene encodes CDR1 SGHTA and CDR2 FQGNSA. The CDR3 sequence is 15 residues long.

The chain is built from TRBV28 and TRBJ1-2; possibly TRBD1 for D (5 bases). Trimming took off 3 bases at V and 4 bases at J, with 15 bases between the two ends. Germline values: CDR1 MDHEN, CDR2 SYDVKM. The CDR3 is 15 amino acids. The CDR3: CASSFIQGRAYGYTF. CDR3 nucleotides: TGTGCCAGCAGTTTTATCCAGGGAAGAGCCTATGGCTACACCTTC.

The chain links TRBV27 to TRBJ2-7; a possible D gene is TRBD2 (7 bases). The V and J ends lost 2 bases and 5 bases respectively, with 13 bases between them. CDR1 and CDR2 from the germline V gene are MNHEY and SMNVEV (reference sequence). This CDR3 contains 14 residues. CDR3 loop: CASSLTGGPDEQYF. CDR3 coding DNA: TGTGCCAGCAGTTTAACCGGGGGGCCGGACGAGCAGTACTTC.

Regarding this clone: Distinct nucleotide sequences in the sample also encode this CDR3. The genes are TRBV2 and TRBJ1-5, with 7 positions matching TRBD1. Per germline, CDR1 SNHLY and CDR2 FYNNEI. There are 14 residues in the CDR3. Trimming at V came to 7 bases and at J to 4 bases, leaving 7 bases not matched to a gene. Written as DNA, the CDR3 is TGTGCCAGCAAGGGTACAGGGGTAAATCAGCCCCAGCATTTT. Amino acid sequence: CASKGTGVNQPQHF.

V usage is TRBV28 and J usage is TRBJ2-7, with TRBD1 matching over 8 bases. The V segment lost 4 bases and the J segment 4 bases; nucleotides outside the gene matches: 9. The CDR3 loop spans 15 amino acids. Germline V gives CDR1 MDHEN, CDR2 SYDVKM. CDR3: CASSSTGTGVYEQYF. CDR3 nucleotides: TGTGCCAGCAGTTCCACCGGGACAGGCGTATACGAGCAGTACTTC.

V gene TRBV7-8 combines with J gene TRBJ2-2; the D gene is possibly TRBD2 (6 bases). Germline assignment: CDR1 SGHVS and CDR2 FQNEAQ. The V and J ends lost 5 bases and 1 base respectively, with 17 bases between them. The CDR3 extends over 17 amino acids. CDR3 sequence (DNA): TGTGCCAGCAGCCGACCAGGGTGGCGGGAGAACACCGGGGAGCTGTTTTTT. It yields the protein CASSRPGWRENTGELFF.

The V and J genes are TRBV7-8 and TRBJ2-4, with TRBD1 identical over 8 bases. The V gene's germline CDR1 is SGHVS and CDR2 FQNEAQ. Losses at the gene ends were 5 bases for V and 11 bases for J; bases not matched to a gene: 8. The CDR3 is made up of 13 amino acids. This CDR3 is CASSLKQGAVQYF. CDR3 DNA sequence: TGTGCCAGCAGCCTGAAGCAGGGGGCCGTTCAGTACTTC.

V gene TRBV5-1 combines with J gene TRBJ2-1; possible D gene TRBD2, 5 bases. Germline V lookup: CDR1 SGHRS, CDR2 YFSETQ. Trimming removed 1 base at V and 4 bases at J, with 12 bases between. The CDR3 is 15 residues long. This chain's CDR3 is CASSLKTITYNEQFF. DNA for the CDR3: TGCGCCAGCAGCTTGAAGACTATCACTTACAATGAGCAGTTCTTC.

The chain recombines TRBV9 with TRBJ1-2; 9 positions match TRBD1. CDR1 and CDR2 from the germline V gene are SGDLS and YYNGEE. The CDR3 runs 19 residues. V was clipped by 0 bases and J by 5 bases; unmatched bases: 17. The CDR3 protein is CASSVEVAASGTGIYGYTF. For the CDR3, the DNA is TGTGCCAGCAGCGTAGAGGTAGCAGCCAGTGGGACAGGGATTTATGGCTACACCTTC. Combining the CDR3 with reference TRBV9 and TRBJ1-2 gives the whole variable domain DSGVTQTPKHLITATGQRVTLRCSPRSGDLSVYWYQQSLDQGLQFLIQYYNGEERAKGNILERFSAQQFPDLHSELNLSSLELGDSALYFCASSVEVAASGTGIYGYTFGSGTRLTVV.

This clone was seen a few times. V usage is TRBV27 and J usage is TRBJ1-4; D remains ambiguous. V was clipped by 6 bases and J by 3 bases, with 17 bases between them. CDR1 and CDR2 (germline): MNHEY, SMNVEV (reference sequence). The CDR3 sequence is 16 residues long. The CDR3 is CASSSLMGPANEKLFF. The CDR3 DNA reads as TGTGCCAGCAGCTCCCTGATGGGCCCAGCTAATGAAAAACTGTTTTTT.

The chain uses TRBV28 and TRBJ2-7, with 10 bases that match TRBD1. J gave up 6 bases and V 8 bases, and 7 bases lay outside the gene matches. This CDR3 is 13 amino acids long. Per germline, CDR1 MDHEN and CDR2 SYDVKM. The CDR3 protein is CASGGDRGREQYF. The CDR3 region has the DNA TGTGCCAGCGGCGGGGACAGGGGCCGCGAGCAGTACTTC.

The chain uses TRBV7-2 and TRBJ1-6, with no clear D. Between the trimmed V and J ends, which lost 5 bases and 7 bases, there was a span of 12 bases. There are 14 residues in the CDR3. The germline CDR1 and CDR2 sequences are SGHTA and FQGNSA. CDR3 region: CASSERGGNSPLHF. In DNA, the CDR3 is TGTGCCAGCAGCGAGCGGGGTGGCAATTCACCCCTCCACTTT.

This chain joins TRBV28 and TRBJ1-2; 7 nucleotides agree with TRBD1. Germline CDR1 and CDR2: MDHEN and SYDVKM. The CDR3 contains 15 residues. After removal of 3 bases from V and 4 bases from J, the junction contained 8 bases not matched to a gene. The CDR3 reads CASSLGPDRAYGYTF. Written as DNA, the CDR3 is TGTGCCAGCAGTTTGGGGCCTGACAGGGCCTATGGCTACACCTTC.

The chain uses TRBV9 and TRBJ2-7, with TRBD1 matching over 12 bases. Germline V CDR1 and CDR2: SGDLS, YYNGEE. V trimming: 2 bases; J trimming: 6 bases; junction bases outside the gene matches: 3. The CDR3 is made up of 14 amino acids. In DNA form, the CDR3 reads TGTGCCAGCAGCGTCGGGACAGGGGGCGCCGAGCAGTACTTC. Its translation is CASSVGTGGAEQYF.

The chain recombines TRBV9 with TRBJ2-1; 9 nucleotides match TRBD1. The CDR3 covers 15 residues. J was trimmed by 3 bases and V by 3 bases; bases with no gene match: 4. CDR1 is SGDLS, CDR2 YYNGEE, per germline. DNA for the CDR3: TGTGCCAGCAGCGAACAGGGGGCTGTCTACAATGAGCAGTTCTTC. Translation gives CASSEQGAVYNEQFF.

The V gene is TRBV6-5, the J gene TRBJ2-4; TRBD2 aligns across 14 bases. The CDR3 runs 15 residues. V dropped 6 bases and J dropped 9; count of bases not matched to a gene: 7. Germline V lookup: CDR1 MNHEY, CDR2 SVGAGI. This chain's CDR3 is CASRPGTSGSTIQYF. As DNA, the CDR3 is TGTGCCAGCAGACCCGGGACTAGCGGGAGCACCATTCAGTACTTC.

This rearrangement joins TRBV29-1 to TRBJ2-3; D is perhaps TRBD2 (6 bases). This CDR3 has 12 amino acids. Germline-derived CDR1 and CDR2 are SQVTM and ANQGSEA. Trimming took 8 bases from V and 5 from J, leaving 14 bases between them. For the CDR3, the DNA is TGCAGCTACCTTAAGGAGGGAGATACGCAGTATTTT. It codes for CSYLKEGDTQYF.

The CDR3 region is CASSLFTGANQPQHF. DNA of the CDR3: TGCGCCAGCAGCCTTTTCACAGGGGCGAATCAGCCCCAGCATTTT. V is TRBV5-1 and J is TRBJ1-5; 7 nucleotides agree with TRBD1. The CDR3 covers 15 residues. Germline V gene sequence: CDR1 SGHRS, CDR2 YFSETQ. The V and J ends lost 4 bases and 4 bases, in that order; junction bases with no gene match: 8.

The chain carries TRBV14 and TRBJ2-7, with 8 nucleotides matching TRBD2. Germline CDR1 is SGHDN and CDR2 is FVKESK. The V and J ends lost 1 base and 3 bases, in that order; junction bases with no gene match: 8. This CDR3 contains 16 residues. The CDR3 here is CASSQGKTSDFYEQYF. The CDR3 DNA reads as TGTGCCAGCAGCCAAGGGAAGACTAGCGACTTCTACGAGCAGTACTTC.

The chain uses TRBV28 and TRBJ2-7; 9 bases map to TRBD2. The germline gives CDR1 MDHEN, CDR2 SYDVKM. V was pared by 1 base and J by 4 bases, with 5 bases of the junction left unmatched. The CDR3 totals 15 residues. The CDR3 spells CASSLYAGGRYEQYF. In nucleotides, the CDR3 is TGTGCCAGCAGTTTATATGCGGGAGGGCGGTACGAGCAGTACTTC.

The genes are TRBV4-2 and TRBJ1-2; the D gene is possibly TRBD1 (5 bases). The CDR3 loop spans 17 amino acids. CDR1 and CDR2 (germline): LGHNA, YNFKEQ. V was cut by 0 bases and J by 4 bases, with 18 bases left in between. CDR3 amino acids: CASSQDLLDSQGYGYTF. The CDR3 nucleotides read TGTGCCAGCAGCCAAGATCTATTGGATTCGCAGGGCTATGGCTACACCTTC.

This clone was observed a few times. The CDR3 sequence: CASSYDGSTGQFF. The CDR3 nucleotides read TGTGCCAGCAGTTACGATGGTTCTACAGGGCAGTTCTTC. The chain has TRBV6-6 and TRBJ2-1; D is possibly TRBD1 (5 bases). Per the germline V gene, CDR1 is MNHNY and CDR2 is SVGAGI (reference sequence). The V end was cut by 2 bases, the J end by 12 bases, with 14 bases between. CDR3 length: 13 residues.

V and J are TRBV5-1 and TRBJ2-1, with no clear D. Germline CDR1 is SGHRS and CDR2 is YFSETQ. There are 15 residues in the CDR3. V was cut by 4 bases and J by 1 base, with 12 bases left in between. The CDR3 loop is CASSPLERSYNEQFF. The CDR3 nucleotides read TGCGCCAGCAGCCCACTCGAGAGATCCTACAATGAGCAGTTCTTC.

This chain uses TRBV27 with TRBJ2-3; 12 bases map to TRBD1. The CDR3 loop spans 15 amino acids. Per germline, CDR1 MNHEY and CDR2 SMNVEV (reference sequence). After removal of 5 bases from V and 4 bases from J, the junction contained 4 bases not matched to a gene. CDR3 in DNA: TGTGCCAGCAGTCTTGGGACAGGGGGCGCAGATACGCAGTATTTT. It encodes CASSLGTGGADTQYF.

CDR3 sequence: CASSLEDFYGYTF. The DNA for the CDR3 is TGTGCCAGCAGCTTAGAGGACTTCTATGGCTACACCTTC. This chain uses TRBV7-3 with TRBJ1-2; D is unresolved. Germline CDR1 is SGHTA and CDR2 is FQGTGA. The CDR3 runs 13 residues. Trimming stripped 2 bases from V and 4 bases from J, with 8 bases between. Complete variable domain (other parts from reference TRBV7-3 and TRBJ1-2): GAGVSQTPSNKVTEKGKYVELRCDPISGHTALYWYRQSLGQGPEFLIYFQGTGAADDSGLPNDRFFAVRPEGSVSTLKIQRTERGDSAVYLCASSLEDFYGYTFGSGTRLTVV.